These 21 T cell receptor beta chains were sequenced from one sample in a study of TIL therapy for anti-PD-1-resistant metastatic lung cancer. The time point is: pre-treatment sample, taken before nivolumab and TIL therapy. Sequencing used immunoSEQ v3. Some clones are missing from TCRdb's copy, which holds only in-frame ones; the method was immunoSEQ multiplex PCR. The data show 50,000 to 65,000 clones, roughly two thirds seen once. Sequencing used blood, obtained at baseline. These receptors all stem from a person between 25 and 80 years old with non-small cell lung cancer.

CDR3 in DNA: TGTGCCAGCAGCACAGGGGGGAGCAATCAGCCCCAGCATTTT. Encoded protein: CASSTGGSNQPQHF. The rearrangement links TRBV5-4 to TRBJ1-5, with 8 bases fitting TRBD1. With 4 bases clipped from V and 1 base from J, the junction kept 1 base outside the gene matches. Per germline, CDR1 SGHNT and CDR2 YYREEE (reference sequence). The CDR3 runs 14 residues.

The CDR3 protein is CASSTGLAGVGEQFF. The DNA for the CDR3 is TGTGCCAGCAGCACGGGACTAGCGGGAGTAGGTGAGCAGTTCTTC. This chain connects TRBV7-9 to TRBJ2-1, with TRBD2 identical over 14 bases. CDR1 SEHNR and CDR2 FQNEAQ come from the germline V gene (reference sequence). V lost 5 bases and J lost 9; bases outside the gene matches: 6. This CDR3 has 15 amino acids. Drawing the rest from reference TRBV7-9 and TRBJ2-1, the complete variable domain is DTGVSQNPRHKITKRGQNVTFRCDPISEHNRLYWYRQTLGQGPEFLTYFQNEAQLEKSRLLSDRFSAERPKGSFSTLEIQRTEQGDSAMYLCASSTGLAGVGEQFFGPGTRLTVL.

The rearrangement links TRBV12-5 to TRBJ1-1; D unresolved. Germline CDR1 LGHNT, CDR2 FRNRAP. V was clipped by 8 bases and J by 0 bases, with 13 bases between them. This CDR3 region has 14 residues. The CDR3 DNA reads as TGTGCTAGTTCCTCGGGATCTTTGAACACTGAAGCTTTCTTT. Encoded protein: CASSSGSLNTEAFF.

The chain couples TRBV5-1 to TRBJ1-5; possibly TRBD1 for D (5 bases). V lost 4 bases to trimming and J lost 5 bases, with 10 bases between them. Germline-derived CDR1 and CDR2 are SGHRS and YFSETQ. The CDR3 covers 13 residues. CDR3 bases: TGCGCCAGCAGCCTCGGGGGGGATCAGCCCCAGCATTTT. Amino acids: CASSLGGDQPQHF.

CDR3 protein: CASSLDGNTGELFF. CDR3 DNA: TGTGCCAGCAGCTTAGACGGGAACACCGGGGAGCTGTTTTTT. V and J are TRBV11-3 and TRBJ2-2; D is unresolved. Trimming left V 0 bases short and J 1 base short, with 3 bases between. The CDR3 runs to 14 residues. Looked up from germline, CDR1 is SGHNT and CDR2 is YENEEA. The full variable domain, completed using reference TRBV11-3 and TRBJ2-2, is EAGVVQSPRYKIIEKKQPVAFWCNPISGHNTLYWYLQNLGQGPELLIRYENEEAVDDSQLPKDRFSAERLKGVDSTLKIQPAELGDSAVYLCASSLDGNTGELFFGEGSRLTVL.

The chain joins TRBV5-1 to TRBJ2-5, with D maybe TRBD1 (5 bases). This CDR3 comprises 14 residues. V was trimmed by 4 bases and J by 1 base, leaving 11 bases between them. Germline assignment: CDR1 SGHRS and CDR2 YFSETQ. CDR3: CASSPLRGQETQYF. The DNA of the CDR3 is TGCGCCAGCAGCCCACTAAGGGGCCAAGAGACCCAGTACTTC.

This clone came up a few times. CDR3 in DNA: TGCGCCAGCAGCCCCACGATGAGGGTCTACAATGAGCAGTTCTTC. Residues: CASSPTMRVYNEQFF. The rearrangement joins TRBV5-1 to TRBJ2-1; a possible D gene is TRBD2 (5 bases). CDR1 is SGHRS and CDR2 is YFSETQ in the germline V gene. V was pared by 4 bases and J by 3 bases, with 14 bases between. The CDR3 covers 15 residues.

The chain joins TRBV5-1 to TRBJ1-3; tentatively, D is TRBD1 (6 bases). The CDR3 runs 15 residues. Germline lookup yields CDR1 SGHRS and CDR2 YFSETQ. V lost 4 bases to trimming and J lost 4 bases, with 15 bases between them. Written as DNA, the CDR3 is TGCGCCAGCAGCGGTGGAGGGGGGCCCGGAAACACCATATATTTT. Translating gives CASSGGGGPGNTIYF.

This clone came up once. The V gene is TRBV5-1, the J gene TRBJ2-7; the D is unclear. V was shortened by 4 bases and J by 2 bases, with 13 bases between the two germline ends. The germline gives CDR1 SGHRS, CDR2 YFSETQ. The CDR3 is 14 amino acids. Written as DNA, the CDR3 is TGCGCCAGCAGCCTGGATGGTGGTGCCTACGAGCAGTACTTC. It specifies CASSLDGGAYEQYF.

The chain's CDR3 is CASSQVSVSLGVMGGNQPQHF. Here the CDR3 DNA reads TGCGCCAGCAGCCAAGTGTCTGTGAGCCTGGGAGTGATGGGGGGGAATCAGCCCCAGCATTTT. This chain links TRBV4-1 with TRBJ1-5, with D maybe TRBD1 (5 bases). The germline gives CDR1 MGHRA, CDR2 YSYEKL. V gave up 1 base and J gave up 4 bases, with 29 bases separating them. The CDR3 runs 21 residues.

The J gene is TRBJ1-4, the V gene TRBV5-1; D not certain. The CDR3 runs to 14 residues. Germline CDR1 and CDR2: SGHRS and YFSETQ. The germline V and J ends were trimmed by 7 bases and 4 bases, with 14 bases remaining between them. The CDR3 here is CASRPDSINEKLFF. The CDR3 DNA reads as TGCGCCAGCCGCCCGGACTCTATTAATGAAAAACTGTTTTTT.

The chain employs TRBV30 and TRBJ1-5, with a weak D call TRBD1 (5 bases). The length of the CDR3 is 16 residues. Germline CDR1 is GTSNPN and CDR2 is SVGIG (reference sequence). V was clipped by 1 base and J by 2 bases, with 15 bases between them. In DNA form, the CDR3 reads TGTGCCTGGAGTGCTCCCATAGGGGCGGGCAATCAGCCCCAGCATTTT. It translates to CAWSAPIGAGNQPQHF. The full variable domain, completed using reference TRBV30 and TRBJ1-5, is SQTIHQWPATLVQPVGSPLSLECTVEGTSNPNLYWYRQAAGRGLQLLFYSVGIGQISSEVPQNLSASRPQDRQFILSSKKLLLSDSGFYLCAWSAPIGAGNQPQHFGDGTRLSIL.

This chain links TRBV5-4 with TRBJ2-6; D not resolved. V lost 4 bases and J 0 bases, leaving 14 bases between the germline ends. The CDR3 runs to 17 residues. Germline loops: CDR1 SGHNT, CDR2 YYREEE (reference sequence). CDR3 DNA: TGTGCCAGCAGCCATGTACCCAGGAACTCTGGGGCCAACGTCCTGACTTTC. Translating it yields CASSHVPRNSGANVLTF.

The table lists this clone with a few counts. This chain links TRBV14 with TRBJ1-2; perhaps TRBD1 as D (6 bases). Germline V gene lookup returns CDR1 SGHDN and CDR2 FVKESK. Trimming took 3 bases from V and 3 from J, leaving 11 bases between them. The CDR3 is 14 amino acids. The CDR3 bases are TGTGCCAGCAGCCAGGGGGCTGGGTACTATGGCTACACCTTC. Amino acid sequence: CASSQGAGYYGYTF.

This rearrangement joins TRBV19 to TRBJ1-3; 12 bases line up with TRBD1. V lost 10 bases to trimming and J lost 2 bases; unmatched junction nucleotides: 12. Germline assignment: CDR1 LNHDA and CDR2 SQIVND (reference sequence). This CDR3 contains 17 residues. The CDR3 region is CANKSRDRGLPGNTIYF. The DNA for the CDR3 is TGTGCCAATAAAAGCCGGGACAGGGGGCTACCTGGAAACACCATATATTTT.

The rearrangement joins TRBV5-8 to TRBJ2-1; the D is unclear. Germline V gene lookup returns CDR1 SGHTS and CDR2 YDEGEE. This CDR3 region has 14 residues. V lost 4 bases and J lost 6, with 14 bases in between. CDR3 DNA sequence: TGTGCCAGCAGCCAACGGACCACGAGCAATGAGCAGTTCTTC. Translated, it gives CASSQRTTSNEQFF.

Remarks on this clone: A read error may produce the germline difference seen at one junction end. V is TRBV7-7 and J is TRBJ2-2; the match to TRBD2 covers 8 bases. The CDR3 is 13 amino acids. The germline V gene has CDR1 SSHAT and CDR2 FNYEAQ (reference sequence). DNA of the CDR3: TGTGCTAGCAGCCTGACTAGCGCCGGGGAGCTGTTTTTT. Protein: CASSLTSAGELFF.

The genes are TRBV28 and TRBJ1-2; a possible D gene is TRBD1 (5 bases). Germline V lookup: CDR1 MDHEN, CDR2 SYDVKM. The CDR3 has 13 amino acids. V was trimmed by 6 bases and J by 5 bases, leaving 13 bases between them. CDR3 loop: CASSDRDLYGYTF. In nucleotides, the CDR3 is TGTGCCAGCAGCGACCGGGACTTATATGGCTACACCTTC.

This clone turned up a few times. The chain is built from TRBV7-9 and TRBJ1-4; unclear D gene. V lost 2 bases and J 8 bases, leaving 12 bases between the germline ends. CDR1 SEHNR and CDR2 FQNEAQ come from the germline V gene (reference sequence). The CDR3 totals 14 residues. This chain's CDR3 is CASSLWGFGEKLFF. CDR3 nucleotide sequence: TGTGCCAGCAGCTTATGGGGATTCGGAGAAAAACTGTTTTTT.

This clone was seen more than once but under ten times. The chain's CDR3 is CASSASIGELFF. CDR3 DNA: TGTGCCAGCAGCGCAAGTATCGGGGAGCTGTTTTTT. The chain recombines TRBV7-6 with TRBJ2-2; D gene ambiguous. Germline values: CDR1 SGHVS, CDR2 FNYEAQ. V was cut by 5 bases and J by 7 bases, with 8 bases left in between. The CDR3 contains 12 residues.

The chain carries TRBV7-2 and TRBJ2-7; 8 bases are shared with TRBD2. Germline CDR1 and CDR2: SGHTA and FQGNSA. This CDR3 is 15 amino acids long. The junction had 10 bases not matched to a gene; V was cut back by 5 bases and J by 4 bases. The CDR3 region has the DNA TGTGCCAGCAGCGCTAGCGGGTCGGCTAAATACGAGCAGTACTTC. Translating gives CASSASGSAKYEQYF.